This TCR beta chain was captured in a study of blood T cells in healthy people across ages. This CDR3 has 17 amino acids. Trimming cost V 1 base and J 6 bases; bases outside gene matches: 6. The germline V gene encodes CDR1 SGHVS and CDR2 FQNEAQ. The total RNA that was extracted per sample amounted to at least 5.5 micrograms. Primers used in a second PCR of roughly 7 to 12 cycles were a sample-barcoded 5' primer and a J-beta primer mix. Each cDNA molecule was tagged by a template-switch adaptor with 12 random nucleotides. MiXCR, applied by TCRdb to the 5' RACE reads, yields one record per CDR3 protein. The sample includes about 1.7 million distinct CDR3 sequences, roughly 28% of them seen just once. This clonotype appeared a few times.

The sequence came from a woman younger than 45 in good health. The chain carries TRBV7-8 and TRBJ2-1, with TRBD2 matching 13 bases. Sequencing was performed on blood. CDR3 DNA sequence: TGTGCCAGCAGCTTAGTGCCGGGACTAGCGGGAAGCAATGAGCAGTTCTTC. This translates into CASSLVPGLAGSNEQFF.